What follows is one T cell receptor beta chain and its context. What it binds is unknown. V shed 1 base, J shed 3 bases, and the junction held 2 bases outside the gene matches. This CDR3 comprises 14 residues. Germline lookup yields CDR1 SEHNR and CDR2 FQNEAQ (reference sequence). These data come from a study of post-analysis software for immune sequencing data. Study in general: Disease trajectories encompassed relapsing-remitting, secondary progressive and progressive-relapsing multiple sclerosis. Points from the study as a whole: Significantly lower normalized Chao1 diversity was seen in multiple sclerosis patients than in controls. Samples prepared in the same batch strongly co-clustered by F measure. A handful of TRBV segments were significantly more frequent in patients than in controls. TRBV5-6, TRBV5-1 and TRBV20-1 were among these segments.

The library was made from cDNA and included unique molecular identifiers. TCRdb reprocessed the PCR reads via MiXCR and lists one record per CDR3 protein. The table shows fewer than 850,000 distinct CDR3 sequences, with roughly 29% occurring only once. This receptor was identified in a girl aged 10-17 years with multiple sclerosis. This chain links TRBV7-9 with TRBJ1-1; TRBD1 agrees at 7 bases. The sample taken for sequencing was blood. CDR3 amino acids: CASSLVQGDTEAFF. In DNA, the CDR3 is TGTGCCAGCAGCTTAGTTCAGGGGGACACTGAAGCTTTCTTT.